This record covers a single T cell receptor (beta chain). The antigen is not known. This may be a read error: a much more frequent sequence differs by one nucleotide. This CDR3 is also generated by other DNA sequences in the sample. This sample was taken from a study of beta chain features in type 1 diabetes. Broader study findings: The study found moderately but significantly shorter TCRB CDR3s in all four CD4+ subsets of Type 1 diabetes patients.

Since all of the isolated RNA was reverse transcribed, expressed TCRB transcripts were what got sequenced. The repertoire was sequenced with immunoSEQ multiplex PCR; TCRdb's copy has only in-frame clones and lacks some. The profile shows roughly 350,000 clones, over 8.5% of them singletons. Trimming cost V 6 bases and J 2 bases, with 10 bases left between them. Germline assignment: CDR1 MNHNY and CDR2 SVGAGI (reference sequence). This CDR3 is 13 amino acids long. The clonotype was recovered from a man aged 30 to 45 with type 1 diabetes. The chain joins TRBV6-6 to TRBJ1-1, with D maybe TRBD1 (6 bases). Sequenced material: central memory CD4+ T cells from blood. In nucleotides, the CDR3 is TGTGCCAGCAGCCAACAGGGCAACACTGAAGCTTTCTTT. Protein product: CASSQQGNTEAFF.